This T cell receptor (beta chain) was sequenced in a study of T cells in women clearing cervical HPV infection. At the level of the study: Controls' single incident HPV16 infection cleared within 12 months without precancer. Case blood was drawn a median about 150 days after lesion detection.

Libraries were prepared by immunoSEQ multiplex PCR; TCRdb keeps only in-frame clonotypes and omits some of them. The specimen's table records some 20,000 clones. The V gene's germline CDR1 is KGHSH and CDR2 LQKENI. The CDR3 loop spans 15 amino acids. V shed 2 bases, J shed 4 bases, and the junction held 5 bases outside the gene matches. About this clone itself: The sequence runs out 3 residues before the end of the CDR3; the remainder is reconstructed from the germline J gene.

Sequencing was done on a sample of blood buffy coat. The chain employs TRBV18 and TRBJ1-5, with 7 bases identical to TRBD1. The sequence came from a woman aged 18-69 years with a cervical HPV16 infection that either progressed to CIN3+ or cleared (not recorded which). The covered CDR3 bases are TGTGCCAGCTCACCATCCGACAGGGAAAATCAGCCC. Translating gives CASSPSDRENQP. The full-length CDR3 reads as CASSPSDRENQPQHF.